What follows describes a single T cell receptor (beta chain). This record comes from a study of PD-1 blockade in mismatch repair-deficient tumors. Produced via immunoSEQ multiplex PCR; TCRdb's table is partial and in-frame only. The data show around 110,000 clones, over 60% seen once. V was cut by 3 bases and J by 0 bases, with 8 bases left in between. The CDR3 totals 13 residues. Germline V gene sequence: CDR1 GTSNPN, CDR2 SVGIG (reference sequence). Sample: peripheral blood, taken about 60 weeks after starting pembrolizumab. V is TRBV30 and J is TRBJ1-1; no clear D. The origin of this receptor is an adult with mismatch repair-deficient cancer. CDR3 DNA: TGTGCCTGGAGGGTGGGATTGAACACTGAAGCTTTCTTT. This gives the protein CAWRVGLNTEAFF. Full variable domain (outside the CDR3, taken from reference TRBV30 and TRBJ1-1): SQTIHQWPATLVQPVGSPLSLECTVEGTSNPNLYWYRQAAGRGLQLLFYSVGIGQISSEVPQNLSASRPQDRQFILSSKKLLLSDSGFYLCAWRVGLNTEAFFGQGTRLTVV.